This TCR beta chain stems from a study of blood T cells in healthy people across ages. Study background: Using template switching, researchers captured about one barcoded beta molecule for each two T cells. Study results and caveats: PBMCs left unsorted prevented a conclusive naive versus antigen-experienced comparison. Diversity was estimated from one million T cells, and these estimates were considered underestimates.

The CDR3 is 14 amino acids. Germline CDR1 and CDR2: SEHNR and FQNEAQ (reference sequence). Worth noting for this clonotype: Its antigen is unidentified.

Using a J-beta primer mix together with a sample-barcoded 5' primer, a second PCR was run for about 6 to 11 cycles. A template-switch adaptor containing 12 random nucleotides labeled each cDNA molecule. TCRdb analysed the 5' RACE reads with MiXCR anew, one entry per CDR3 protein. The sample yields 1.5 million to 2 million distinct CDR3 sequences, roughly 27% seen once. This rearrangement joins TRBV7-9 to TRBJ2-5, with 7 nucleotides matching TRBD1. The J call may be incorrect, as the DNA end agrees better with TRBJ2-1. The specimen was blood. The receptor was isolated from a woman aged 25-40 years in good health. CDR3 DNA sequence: TGTGCCAGCAGCCTCGGGACAGCCCAAGAGACCCAGTTCTTC. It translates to CASSLGTAQETQFF.